These 25 T cell receptor beta chains were all obtained from the same sample, sequenced in a study of identical twins (dated by TCRdb to 2016 to 2017). Libraries were made using 5' RACE. Sequenced using an Illumina HiSeq 2000. Using fastp at Q25 and MiXCR, TCRdb reprocessed the public reads and kept productive beta chains. Merged by CDR3 protein, the rows form single entries marked with the most common genes and DNA. Present in this sample are around 530,000 distinct CDR3 sequences, roughly 15% of which were seen just once. The ten largest clones represent 0.35% to 0.45% of the sample. This sample was shared with a second study, whose subject was yellow fever vaccine responses in identical twins.

Sequenced input: CD4+ T cells sorted from blood. These receptors originate from a woman aged 18-29 years in good health.

This clonotype appeared a few times. The J gene is TRBJ2-1, the V gene TRBV7-8; the match to TRBD2 covers 9 bases. Germline-derived CDR1 and CDR2 are SGHVS and FQNEAQ. CDR3 length: 16 amino acids. The J segment lost 9 bases and the V segment lost 4 bases, leaving 13 bases of the junction unmatched. CDR3 nucleotide sequence: TGTGCCAGCAGCTCTCCCCCGCTAGCGGGATTAAGTGAGCAGTTCTTC. It encodes CASSSPPLAGLSEQFF.

The rearrangement joins TRBV11-2 to TRBJ2-2, with TRBD1 matching over 10 bases. Losses at the gene ends were 2 bases for V and 0 bases for J; bases not matched to a gene: 12. Germline V lookup: CDR1 SGHAT, CDR2 FQNNGV. This CDR3 has 20 residues. The CDR3 coding sequence is TGTGCCAGCAGCTTAAACCGGGACAGGGGCAAGTTTACGAACACCGGGGAGCTGTTTTTT. Translated, it gives CASSLNRDRGKFTNTGELFF.

Only a few counts were recorded for this clonotype. The V call is TRBV12-3 or TRBV12-4, the J call TRBJ2-5, with a tentative D call TRBD2 (6 bases). The CDR3 covers 15 residues. The germline V and J ends were trimmed by 5 bases and 2 bases, with 15 bases remaining between them. The CDR3 reads CASSRRGGSQETQYF. CDR3 bases: TGTGCCAGCAGTAGGAGGGGAGGTAGTCAAGAGACCCAGTACTTC.

This clonotype was seen only a few times. The V call is TRBV7-3, the J call TRBJ2-1; 9 bases are shared with TRBD2. The CDR3 extends over 16 amino acids. V lost 4 bases to trimming and J lost 8 bases; unmatched junction nucleotides: 12. Germline V gene sequence: CDR1 SGHTA, CDR2 FQGTGA. The CDR3: CASSSLAGIGVHEQFF. DNA of the CDR3: TGTGCCAGCAGCTCGCTAGCGGGAATCGGTGTTCATGAGCAGTTCTTC.

The chain joins TRBV20-1 to TRBJ1-6; TRBD1 aligns across 7 bases. With 0 bases clipped from V and 0 bases from J, the junction kept 8 bases outside the gene matches. Germline CDR1 and CDR2: DFQATT and SNEGSKA (reference sequence). The CDR3 runs 18 residues. CDR3 in DNA: TGCAGTGCTAGAGATCGGCCAGGGGGTTCCTCCTATAATTCACCCCTCCACTTT. It translates to CSARDRPGGSSYNSPLHF.

The chain employs TRBV11-3 and TRBJ2-7, with D possibly matching TRBD2 (6 bases). Germline loops: CDR1 SGHNT, CDR2 YENEEA. CDR3 length: 15 amino acids. V was pared by 0 bases and J by 3 bases, with 12 bases between. CDR3 in amino acids: CASSLDGGGFYEQYF. The CDR3 DNA reads as TGTGCCAGCAGCTTAGATGGGGGAGGATTCTACGAGCAGTACTTC.

This clonotype has more than one count but fewer than ten. This chain joins TRBV6-5 and TRBJ2-5; 9 bases align to TRBD1. V shed 5 bases, J shed 4 bases, and the junction held 5 bases outside the gene matches. The CDR3 is 14 residues long. Germline V gene lookup returns CDR1 MNHEY and CDR2 SVGAGI. The CDR3 protein is CASSLPGQGETQYF. CDR3 nucleotide sequence: TGTGCCAGCAGTCTACCGGGACAGGGAGAGACCCAGTACTTC.

This clonotype was observed a handful of times. The genes are TRBV19 and TRBJ2-3; D might be TRBD2 (5 bases). V lost 7 bases and J 1 base, leaving 12 bases between the germline ends. The germline gives CDR1 LNHDA, CDR2 SQIVND (reference sequence). This CDR3 contains 14 residues. As DNA, the CDR3 is TGTGCCAGTAACTCCCGGGGTGGCACAGATACGCAGTATTTT. This gives the protein CASNSRGGTDTQYF.

Only a few counts were recorded for this clonotype. CDR3 sequence reads: CAISESTSRLGTQYF. The CDR3 DNA sequence: TGTGCCATCAGTGAGTCGACTTCCCGGCTTGGTACGCAGTATTTT. This sequence joins TRBV10-3 and TRBJ2-3; no firm D call. The V gene lost 0 bases and the J gene lost 8 bases, with 15 bases spanning the gap. Germline CDR1 is ENHRY and CDR2 is SYGVKD. The length of the CDR3 is 15 residues.

The CDR3 spells CSANGRLYEQYF. The CDR3 DNA is TGCAGTGCTAACGGGAGGCTCTACGAGCAGTACTTC. The chain employs TRBV20-1 and TRBJ2-7; TRBD2 aligns across 7 bases. Trimming at V came to 4 bases and at J to 3 bases, leaving 3 bases not matched to a gene. Germline V CDR1 and CDR2: DFQATT, SNEGSKA (reference sequence). The CDR3 consists of 12 residues.

The V gene is TRBV10-3, the J gene TRBJ2-5; TRBD1 matches at 7 bases. Germline V gene lookup returns CDR1 ENHRY and CDR2 SYGVKD. V shed 3 bases and J 4 bases; nucleotides not matched to a gene: 5. The CDR3 runs 14 residues. CDR3 sequence reads: CAISETTGRETQYF. CDR3 in DNA: TGTGCCATCAGTGAAACGACAGGGCGAGAGACCCAGTACTTC.

This clonotype was counted ten times or more. One junction end disagrees with the germline gene, perhaps due to a read error. The chain carries TRBV5-1 and TRBJ2-5; D is unclear. The CDR3 is made up of 12 amino acids. The germline CDR1 and CDR2 sequences are SGHRS and YFSETQ. The CDR3: CASSLVGETQYF. DNA for the CDR3: TGTGCCAGCAGTTTAGTTGGGGAGACCCAGTACTTC.

This clonotype was counted only a few times. V gene TRBV20-1 combines with J gene TRBJ2-1; a weak D match, TRBD1 (5 bases). The CDR3 runs 12 residues. Germline CDR1 DFQATT, CDR2 SNEGSKA (reference sequence). Trimming stripped 6 bases from V and 6 bases from J, with 12 bases between. The CDR3 loop is CSAPRQGNEQFF. In DNA, the CDR3 is TGCAGTGCCCCGAGGCAGGGCAATGAGCAGTTCTTC.

J is TRBJ2-1 and V is TRBV18; D is possibly TRBD2 (5 bases). The CDR3 has 13 residues. The germline V and J ends were trimmed by 6 bases and 3 bases, with 9 bases remaining between them. From germline, CDR1 is KGHSH and CDR2 LQKENI. The CDR3, as DNA: TGTGCCAGCTCCTCGGGAAACTACAATGAGCAGTTCTTC. This sequence encodes CASSSGNYNEQFF.

This clonotype was found a few times. The J gene is TRBJ2-2, the V gene TRBV6-1; 8 nucleotides match TRBD1. This CDR3 region has 14 residues. CDR1 is MNHNS and CDR2 is SASEGT in the germline V gene. The trim removed 9 bases at V and 1 base at J, leaving 4 bases unmatched. The CDR3 reads CASAGGLNTGELFF. DNA for the CDR3: TGTGCCAGTGCAGGGGGCCTGAACACCGGGGAGCTGTTTTTT.

This clonotype has a handful of counts. The chain joins TRBV27 to TRBJ1-1; D unresolved. CDR1 is MNHEY and CDR2 is SMNVEV in the germline V gene (reference sequence). This CDR3 is built from 12 residues. Deletions cut 3 bases from V and 7 bases from J, with 9 bases between. The CDR3 loop reads CASSFKPYEAFF. The CDR3 nucleotides are TGTGCCAGCAGTTTTAAGCCCTATGAAGCTTTCTTT.

In its sample, this clonotype was seen a few times. Written as DNA, the CDR3 is TGTGCCAGCAGCTACTTTGGGGGGGAGACCCAGTACTTC. Its translation is CASSYFGGETQYF. V is TRBV7-9 and J is TRBJ2-5, with D tentatively TRBD2 (6 bases). The CDR3 is 13 amino acids. Looked up from germline, CDR1 is SEHNR and CDR2 is FQNEAQ (reference sequence). V was clipped by 4 bases and J by 5 bases, with 11 bases between them.

The chain has TRBV3-1 and TRBJ2-6; 8 bases align to TRBD1. The CDR3 contains 16 residues. J was trimmed by 2 bases and V by 3 bases; bases with no gene match: 3. The germline gives CDR1 LGHDT, CDR2 YNNKEL (reference sequence). The CDR3 DNA reads as TGTGCCAGCAGCCAGCTCAGGGGGCCTGGGGCCAACGTCCTGACTTTC. This codes for CASSQLRGPGANVLTF.

J is TRBJ2-5 and V is TRBV4-1, with 10 bases identical to TRBD1. The CDR3 is 17 residues long. V dropped 4 bases and J dropped 5; count of bases not matched to a gene: 13. Germline-derived CDR1 and CDR2 are MGHRA and YSYEKL. CDR3 DNA sequence: TGCGCCAGCAGCCGGTTACCAACGACAGGGGGCTGGGAGACCCAGTACTTC. Protein product: CASSRLPTTGGWETQYF.

This clonotype was found a few times. This chain links TRBV5-1 with TRBJ2-3; D unresolved. Trimming shortened V by 5 bases and J by 1 base, and 8 bases separated the two germline ends. The CDR3 spans 13 residues. The germline gives CDR1 SGHRS, CDR2 YFSETQ. CDR3 loop: CASRHDRTDTQYF. In DNA, the CDR3 is TGCGCCAGCAGACATGACCGCACAGATACGCAGTATTTT.

This clonotype was counted many times. The rearrangement uses TRBV24-1 and TRBJ2-1, with D perhaps matching TRBD2 (6 bases). The germline V gene has CDR1 KGHDR and CDR2 SFDVKD. V was cut by 9 bases and J by 6 bases, with 17 bases left in between. This CDR3 is built from 14 residues. Written as DNA, the CDR3 is TGTGCCACCGCTCAGTGGGGGGACGGCAATGAGCAGTTCTTC. This encodes CATAQWGDGNEQFF.

V is TRBV27 and J is TRBJ2-5; 8 bases fit TRBD1. CDR1 is MNHEY, CDR2 SMNVEV, per germline (reference sequence). CDR3 size: 13 residues. The junction had 9 bases not matched to a gene; V was cut back by 4 bases and J by 11 bases. This CDR3 reads CASSSRQGTLQYF. Here the CDR3 DNA reads TGTGCCAGCAGTTCCCGACAGGGGACCCTACAGTACTTC.

This chain uses TRBV29-1 with TRBJ2-1; 7 bases line up with TRBD1. Germline CDR1 SQVTM, CDR2 ANQGSEA. CDR3 length: 15 amino acids. Trimming cost V 5 bases and J 4 bases; bases outside gene matches: 11. The CDR3 bases are TGCAGCGTTTTTTTTAGGGACAGTCATTACAATGAGCAGTTCTTC. Protein: CSVFFRDSHYNEQFF.

The V call is TRBV5-1, the J call TRBJ2-2; D is ambiguous. V dropped 0 bases and J dropped 7 bases, with 13 bases sitting between them. Germline lookup yields CDR1 SGHRS and CDR2 YFSETQ. The CDR3 has 15 residues. The CDR3 is CASSLGLESGGELFF. The CDR3 DNA reads TGCGCCAGCAGCTTGGGCCTCGAGTCGGGCGGGGAGCTGTTTTTT.

This clonotype was detected many times. This rearrangement joins TRBV12-3 or TRBV12-4 to TRBJ1-5, with TRBD1 matching 9 bases. Trimming at V came to 4 bases and at J to 3 bases, leaving 7 bases not matched to a gene. The CDR3 is 16 residues long. The CDR3: CASSSAGTGINQPQHF. The DNA of the CDR3 is TGTGCCAGCAGTTCCGCCGGGACAGGGATCAATCAGCCCCAGCATTTT.